This T cell receptor beta chain is from a study of memory CD4+ T cells and cytomegalovirus serostatus. Assay: immunoSEQ multiplex PCR; the TCRdb copy retains only in-frame clones and omits some. The table lists tens of thousands of clones, about 73% of them singletons. Study results and limitations: CD4+ memory repertoires contained about 40% of the roughly 160 reported CMV TCRbeta sequences. The CMV-associated TCR signature appears largely within the CD4+ memory repertoire.

Details on this clone: Its cognate antigen is unknown.

Single viable CD3+CD4+CD8-CD45RO+ cells were sorted as the memory CD4+ T cells. Positive selection with CD4 microbeads enriched total CD4+ T cells. Input material: memory CD4+ T cells from blood. This clonotype was obtained from an adult in good health and CMV-seronegative.

The CDR3 protein is CASSSRGQGSNQPQHF. CDR3 nucleotide sequence: TGTGCCAGCAGTTCACGCGGACAGGGTAGCAATCAGCCCCAGCATTTT. V usage is TRBV6-5 and J usage is TRBJ1-5, with TRBD1 identical over 8 bases. The V and J ends lost 4 bases and 0 bases, in that order; junction bases with no gene match: 5. Germline assignment: CDR1 MNHEY and CDR2 SVGAGI. This CDR3 contains 16 residues.